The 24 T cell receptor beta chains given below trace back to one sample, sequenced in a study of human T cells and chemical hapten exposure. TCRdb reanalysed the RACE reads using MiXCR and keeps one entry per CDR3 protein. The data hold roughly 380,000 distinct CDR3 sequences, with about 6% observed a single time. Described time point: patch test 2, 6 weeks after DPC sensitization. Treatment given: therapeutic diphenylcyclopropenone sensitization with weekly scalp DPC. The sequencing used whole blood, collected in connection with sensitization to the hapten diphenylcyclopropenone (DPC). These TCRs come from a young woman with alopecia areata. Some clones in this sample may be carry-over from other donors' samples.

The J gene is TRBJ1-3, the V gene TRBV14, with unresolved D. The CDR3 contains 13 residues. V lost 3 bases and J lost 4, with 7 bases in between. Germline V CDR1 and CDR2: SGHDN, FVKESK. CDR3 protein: CASSQSEGNTIYF. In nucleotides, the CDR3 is TGTGCCAGCAGCCAGTCCGAAGGAAACACCATATATTTT.

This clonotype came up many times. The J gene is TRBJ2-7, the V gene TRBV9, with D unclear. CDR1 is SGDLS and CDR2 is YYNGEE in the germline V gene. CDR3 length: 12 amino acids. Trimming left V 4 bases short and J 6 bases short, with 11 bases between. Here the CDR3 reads CASSLDAGEQYF. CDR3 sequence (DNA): TGTGCCAGCAGCCTAGATGCAGGCGAGCAGTACTTC.

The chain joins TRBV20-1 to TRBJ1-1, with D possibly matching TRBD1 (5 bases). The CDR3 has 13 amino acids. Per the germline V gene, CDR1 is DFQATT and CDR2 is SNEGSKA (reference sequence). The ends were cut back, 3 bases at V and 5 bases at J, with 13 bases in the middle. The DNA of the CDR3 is TGCAGTGCTAGGGGCAGGTCAGGGACTGAAGCTTTCTTT. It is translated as CSARGRSGTEAFF.

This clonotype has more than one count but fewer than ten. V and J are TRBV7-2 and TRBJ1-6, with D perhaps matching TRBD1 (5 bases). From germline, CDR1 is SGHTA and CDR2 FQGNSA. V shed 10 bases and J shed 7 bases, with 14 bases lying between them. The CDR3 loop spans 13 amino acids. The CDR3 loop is CATPGGENSPLHF. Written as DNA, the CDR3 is TGTGCCACCCCGGGGGGGGAAAATTCACCCCTCCACTTT. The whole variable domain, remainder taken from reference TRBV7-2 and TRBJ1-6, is GAGVSQSPSNKVTEKGKDVELRCDPISGHTALYWYRQSLGQGLEFLIYFQGNSAPDKSGLPSDRFSAERTGGSVSTLTIQRTQQEDSAVYLCATPGGENSPLHFGNGTRLTVT.

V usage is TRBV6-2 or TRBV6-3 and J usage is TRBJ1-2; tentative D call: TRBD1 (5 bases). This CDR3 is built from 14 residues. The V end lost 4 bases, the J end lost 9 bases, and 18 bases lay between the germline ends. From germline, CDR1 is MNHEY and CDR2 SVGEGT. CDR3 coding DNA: TGTGCCAGCAGTTCCGGGACGGCCCTATGGAGCTACACCTTC. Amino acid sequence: CASSSGTALWSYTF.

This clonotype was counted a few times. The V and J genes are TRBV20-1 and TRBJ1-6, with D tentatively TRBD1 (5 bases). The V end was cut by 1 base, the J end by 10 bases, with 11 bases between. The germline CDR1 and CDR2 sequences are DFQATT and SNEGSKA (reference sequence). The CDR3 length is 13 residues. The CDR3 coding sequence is TGCAGTGCTAGAGTGGGGGGGGTATCACCCCTCCACTTT. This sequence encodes CSARVGGVSPLHF.

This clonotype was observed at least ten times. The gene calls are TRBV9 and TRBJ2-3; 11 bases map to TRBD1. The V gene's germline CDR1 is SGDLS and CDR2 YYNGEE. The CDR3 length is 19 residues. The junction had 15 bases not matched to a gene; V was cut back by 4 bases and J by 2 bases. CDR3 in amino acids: CASSTRNFGQGAFTDTQYF. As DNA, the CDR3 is TGTGCCAGCAGCACCCGAAACTTCGGACAGGGGGCGTTCACAGATACGCAGTATTTT.

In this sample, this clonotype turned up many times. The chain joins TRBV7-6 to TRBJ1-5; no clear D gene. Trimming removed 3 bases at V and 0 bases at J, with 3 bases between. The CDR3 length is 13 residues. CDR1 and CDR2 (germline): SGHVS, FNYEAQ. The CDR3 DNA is TGTGCCAGCAGCTTTAATAGCAATCAGCCCCAGCATTTT. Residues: CASSFNSNQPQHF. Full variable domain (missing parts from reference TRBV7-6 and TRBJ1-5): GAGVSQSPRYKVTKRGQDVALRCDPISGHVSLYWYRQALGQGPEFLTYFNYEAQQDKSGLPNDRFSAERPEGSISTLTIQRTEQRDSAMYRCASSFNSNQPQHFGDGTRLSIL.

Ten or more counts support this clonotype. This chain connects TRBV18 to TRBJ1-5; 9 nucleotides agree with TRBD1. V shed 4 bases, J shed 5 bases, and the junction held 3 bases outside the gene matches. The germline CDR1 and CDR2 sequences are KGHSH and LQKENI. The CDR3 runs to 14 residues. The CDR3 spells CASSQGQGDQPQHF. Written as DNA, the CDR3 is TGTGCCAGCTCACAGGGACAGGGCGATCAGCCCCAGCATTTT.

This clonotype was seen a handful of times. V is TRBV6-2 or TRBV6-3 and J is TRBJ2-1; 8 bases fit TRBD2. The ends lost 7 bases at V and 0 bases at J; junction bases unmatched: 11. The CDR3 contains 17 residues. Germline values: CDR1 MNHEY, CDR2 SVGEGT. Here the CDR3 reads CASMRLAGTISYNEQFF. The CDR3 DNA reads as TGTGCCAGCATGAGGTTAGCGGGGACGATCTCCTACAATGAGCAGTTCTTC.

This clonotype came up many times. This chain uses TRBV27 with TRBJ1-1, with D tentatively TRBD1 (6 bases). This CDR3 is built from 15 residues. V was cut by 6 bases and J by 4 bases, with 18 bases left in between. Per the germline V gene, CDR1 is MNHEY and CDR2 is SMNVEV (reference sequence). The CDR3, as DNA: TGTGCCAGCAGCCGCACACAGGGAAGGGTCACTGAAGCTTTCTTT. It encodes CASSRTQGRVTEAFF.

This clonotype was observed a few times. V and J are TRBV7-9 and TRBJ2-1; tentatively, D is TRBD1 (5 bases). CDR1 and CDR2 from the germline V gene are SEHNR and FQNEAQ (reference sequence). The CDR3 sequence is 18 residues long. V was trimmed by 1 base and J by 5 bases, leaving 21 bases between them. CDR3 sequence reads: CASSLGPIRTPLDNEQFF. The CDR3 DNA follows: TGTGCCAGCAGCTTAGGTCCCATACGGACACCCCTCGACAATGAGCAGTTCTTC.

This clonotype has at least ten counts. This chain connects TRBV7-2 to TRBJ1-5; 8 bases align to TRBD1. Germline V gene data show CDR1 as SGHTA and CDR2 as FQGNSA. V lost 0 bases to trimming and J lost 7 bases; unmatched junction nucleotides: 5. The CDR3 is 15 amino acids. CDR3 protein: CASSLAQGATQPQHF. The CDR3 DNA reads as TGTGCCAGCAGCTTAGCTCAGGGGGCCACCCAGCCCCAGCATTTT.

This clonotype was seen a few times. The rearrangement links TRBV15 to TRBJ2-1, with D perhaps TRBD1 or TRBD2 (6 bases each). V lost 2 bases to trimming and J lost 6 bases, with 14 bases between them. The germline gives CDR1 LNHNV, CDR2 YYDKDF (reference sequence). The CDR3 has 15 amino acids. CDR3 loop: CATSRLGGPSNEQFF. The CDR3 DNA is TGTGCCACCAGCAGACTTGGGGGGCCAAGCAATGAGCAGTTCTTC.

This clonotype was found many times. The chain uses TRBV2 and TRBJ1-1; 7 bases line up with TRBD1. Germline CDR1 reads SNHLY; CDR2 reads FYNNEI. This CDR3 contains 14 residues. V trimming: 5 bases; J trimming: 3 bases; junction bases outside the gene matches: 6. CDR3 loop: CASSPTGMDTEAFF. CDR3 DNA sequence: TGTGCCAGCAGTCCGACAGGGATGGACACTGAAGCTTTCTTT.

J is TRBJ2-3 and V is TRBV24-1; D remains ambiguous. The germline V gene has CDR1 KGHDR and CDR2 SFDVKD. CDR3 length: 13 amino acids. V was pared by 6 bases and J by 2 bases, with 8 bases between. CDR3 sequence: CATSNVFTDTQYF. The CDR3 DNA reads TGTGCCACCAGTAACGTCTTCACAGATACGCAGTATTTT.

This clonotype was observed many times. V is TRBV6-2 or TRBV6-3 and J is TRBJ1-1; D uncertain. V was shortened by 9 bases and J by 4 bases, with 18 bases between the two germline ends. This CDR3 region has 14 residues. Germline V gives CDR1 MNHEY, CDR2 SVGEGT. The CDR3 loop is CASAIEAWSTEAFF. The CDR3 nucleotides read TGTGCCAGTGCAATTGAGGCTTGGAGCACTGAAGCTTTCTTT.

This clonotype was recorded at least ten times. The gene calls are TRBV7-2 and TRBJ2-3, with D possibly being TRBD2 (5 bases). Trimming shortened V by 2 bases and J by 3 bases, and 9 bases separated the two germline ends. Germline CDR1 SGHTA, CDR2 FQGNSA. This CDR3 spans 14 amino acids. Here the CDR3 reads CASSLRGRTDTQYF. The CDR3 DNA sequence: TGTGCCAGCAGCTTACGAGGGAGAACAGATACGCAGTATTTT.

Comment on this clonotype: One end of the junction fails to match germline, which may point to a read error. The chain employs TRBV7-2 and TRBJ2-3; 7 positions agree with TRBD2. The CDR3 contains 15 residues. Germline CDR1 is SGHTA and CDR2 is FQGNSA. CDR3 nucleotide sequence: TGTGTCAGCAGCCGTCCTCTAGCGGCGATAGATACGCAGTATTTT. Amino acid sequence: CVSSRPLAAIDTQYF.

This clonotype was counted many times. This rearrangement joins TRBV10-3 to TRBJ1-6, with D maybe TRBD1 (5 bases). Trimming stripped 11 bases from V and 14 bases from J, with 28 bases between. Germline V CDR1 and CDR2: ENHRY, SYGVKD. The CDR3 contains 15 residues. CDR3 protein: CASTPREDQGESLHF. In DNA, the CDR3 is TGTGCCTCGACTCCCCGGGAGGATCAAGGGGAATCCCTCCACTTT.

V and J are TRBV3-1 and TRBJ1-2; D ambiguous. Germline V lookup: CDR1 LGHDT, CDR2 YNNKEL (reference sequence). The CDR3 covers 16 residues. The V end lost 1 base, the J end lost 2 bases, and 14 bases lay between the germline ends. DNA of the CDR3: TGTGCCAGCAGCCAAGGATCAACGGACGGGAACTATGGCTACACCTTC. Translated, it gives CASSQGSTDGNYGYTF.

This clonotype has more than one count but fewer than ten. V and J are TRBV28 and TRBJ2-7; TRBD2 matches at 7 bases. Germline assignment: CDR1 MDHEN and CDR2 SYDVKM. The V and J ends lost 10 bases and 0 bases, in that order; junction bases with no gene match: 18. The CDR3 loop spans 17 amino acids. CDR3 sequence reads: CATAKVGVAGSSYEQYF. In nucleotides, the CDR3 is TGTGCCACCGCTAAAGTTGGAGTAGCGGGTAGCTCCTACGAGCAGTACTTC.

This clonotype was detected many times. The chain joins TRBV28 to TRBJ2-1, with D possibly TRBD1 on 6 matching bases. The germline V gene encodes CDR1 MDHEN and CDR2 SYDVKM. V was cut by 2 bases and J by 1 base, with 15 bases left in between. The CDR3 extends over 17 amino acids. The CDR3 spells CASSLNRWTVSYNEQFF. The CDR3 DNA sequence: TGTGCCAGCAGTTTAAACCGATGGACAGTTTCCTACAATGAGCAGTTCTTC.

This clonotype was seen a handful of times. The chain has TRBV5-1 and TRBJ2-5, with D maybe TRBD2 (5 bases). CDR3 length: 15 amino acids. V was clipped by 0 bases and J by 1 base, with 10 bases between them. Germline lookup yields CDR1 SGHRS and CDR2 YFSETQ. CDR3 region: CASSLATGFQETQYF. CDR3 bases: TGCGCCAGCAGCTTGGCCACGGGGTTCCAAGAGACCCAGTACTTC.